There are many counts of the clone carrying this T cell receptor beta chain. Antigen unknown. MiXCR, run by TCRdb on the 5' RACE reads, gives a single entry per CDR3 protein. The sample shows under 60,000 distinct CDR3 sequences, more than 5% of them seen only once. After removal of 5 bases from V and 0 bases from J, the junction contained 3 bases not matched to a gene. Germline CDR1 is DFQATT and CDR2 is SNEGSKA (reference sequence). This CDR3 contains 13 residues. The data were obtained in a study of neurological immune-mediated disorders. The wider study: Relapsing-remitting patients made up about 90% of the roughly 35 multiple sclerosis patients, and secondary progressive patients made up 3. Whole-study findings and limits: None of the features examined (clinical or MRI) was associated with the multiple sclerosis repertoire cluster. No CDR3 amino acid sequences were shared by expanded clones across subjects, suggesting private repertoires in all groups.

The sequence derives from a woman in her late teens or twenties with multiple sclerosis. Sequencing was carried out using CD4+ T cells from blood. The chain recombines TRBV20-1 with TRBJ1-1; 7 bases are shared with TRBD1. The DNA for the CDR3 is TGCAGTGCTCGACAGGGAATGAACACTGAAGCTTTCTTT. Amino acid sequence: CSARQGMNTEAFF.